The clone carrying this TCR beta chain was observed a single time. The target antigen is unknown. This entry comes from a study of T cell responses to AZD1222 COVID-19 vaccine. Here immunoSEQ multiplex PCR was the method, and the copy in TCRdb shows in-frame clones only, minus some. Altogether about 48,000 clones are present, about 86% being singletons, with the ten largest covering around 6.5%. V was shortened by 5 bases and J by 0 bases, with 10 bases between the two germline ends. This CDR3 has 14 residues. The germline V gene has CDR1 SEHNR and CDR2 FQNEAQ (reference sequence). Study-level results: Females made up more of the donors, who were largely white British, and clonal diversity may have come out too low. There were vaccine-associated CD4 TCRs across spike, dominant at 160-218 and 743-854.

This material consisted of peripheral blood, taken 28 days after the second AZD1222 dose. The TCR sequence derives from an adult who received the AZD1222 COVID-19 vaccine. This chain uses TRBV7-9 with TRBJ1-1, with no clear D. The DNA for the CDR3 is TGTGCCAGCAGCCCGGACGGATTGAACACTGAAGCTTTCTTT. This gives the protein CASSPDGLNTEAFF.